This T cell receptor (beta chain) was recorded in a study of blood T cell repertoires in COVID-19. Study background: Some COVID-19 samples were acute and others convalescent; all came from the United States, Italy and Spain. Nucleic acid was either cDNA or gDNA, and it came from T cells, B-cell-depleted T cells, or PBMCs.

This clone was counted a few times. Authors' data handling: Cell counts per sample came from amplifying reference gene primers. Some clones are missing from TCRdb's copy, which holds only in-frame ones; the method was immunoSEQ multiplex PCR. That table is the source of V, J and clone size, and D and trimming were worked out from the DNA. The sample includes about 55,000 clones, around 90% seen only once; the top ten take approximately 3.6%. Seattle researchers signed up patients amid active infection and tracked them longitudinally. Trimming left V 7 bases short and J 9 bases short, with 18 bases between. The CDR3 length is 14 residues. From germline, CDR1 is MGHDK and CDR2 SYGVNS.

The source material was peripheral blood. This sequence joins TRBV25-1 and TRBJ1-4; no reliable D call. This TCR was recovered from a man between 40 and 49 years old with COVID-19, enrolled during active disease. In DNA form, the CDR3 reads TGTGCCAGCAAAGCCAATGGCGGGATGAAAAAACTGTTTTTT. Translation: CASKANGGMKKLFF.